This TCR beta chain was observed in a study of T-cell reconstitution after alpha-beta-depleted transplantation in children. The study's findings and limits: T cells produced anew were the main source of T-cell counts and diversity one year after transplant. Alpha-beta T cells about two months after transplant reportedly derived from several hundred expanded graft clones. High day-60 TCRbeta diversity in some patients came from surviving recipient T cells and thymic progenitors.

Turning to this clonotype: The antigen is undetermined.

This CDR3 is 14 amino acids long. The germline V and J ends were trimmed by 8 bases and 2 bases, with 16 bases remaining between them. Per germline, CDR1 SNHLY and CDR2 FYNNEI. Unique molecular identifiers were used to barcode this TCRbeta library. TCRdb used MiXCR to reprocess the PCR reads, holding one entry per CDR3 protein. The sample records under 850,000 distinct CDR3 sequences, under 15% being singletons. Specimen: PBMCs, collected before TCRalphabeta/CD19-depleted stem cell transplant. V and J are TRBV2 and TRBJ2-7; maybe TRBD2 (5 bases). This TCR derives from a girl aged 2 to 10 with congenital amegakaryocytic thrombocytopenia, due to receive a stem cell transplant. DNA of the CDR3: TGTGCCAGCGGATATAGGACGGGAACCTACGAGCAGTACTTC. It encodes CASGYRTGTYEQYF.